Sequencing of this T cell receptor (beta chain) was carried out in a study of T cell responses to AZD1222 COVID-19 vaccine. Germline V gives CDR1 LGHDT, CDR2 YNNKEL (reference sequence). The CDR3 has 12 amino acids. The V and J ends lost 5 bases and 4 bases respectively, with 7 bases between them. Method: immunoSEQ multiplex PCR; TCRdb's copy keeps in-frame clones and lacks some. The repertoire holds about 89,000 clones, with approximately 90% as singletons. Sequencing was performed on peripheral blood, taken 28 days after the second AZD1222 dose. This TCR was recovered from an adult who received the AZD1222 COVID-19 vaccine. The chain recombines TRBV3-1 (or the pseudogene TRBV3-2) with TRBJ2-3; D gene ambiguous. The DNA for the CDR3 is TGTGCCAGCAGCAGCCTTTCAGATACGCAGTATTTT. The encoded protein is CASSSLSDTQYF.